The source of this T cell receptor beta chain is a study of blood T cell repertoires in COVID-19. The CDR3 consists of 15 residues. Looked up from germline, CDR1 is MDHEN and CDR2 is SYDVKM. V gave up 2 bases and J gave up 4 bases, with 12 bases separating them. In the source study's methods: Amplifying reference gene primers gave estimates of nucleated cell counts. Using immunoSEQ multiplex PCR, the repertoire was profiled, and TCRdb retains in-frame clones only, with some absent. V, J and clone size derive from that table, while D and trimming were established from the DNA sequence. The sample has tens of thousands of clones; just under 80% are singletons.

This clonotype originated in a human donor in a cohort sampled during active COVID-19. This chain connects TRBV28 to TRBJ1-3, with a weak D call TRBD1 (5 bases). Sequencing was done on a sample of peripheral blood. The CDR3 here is CASSLSWQGGNTIYF. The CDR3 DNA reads TGTGCCAGCAGTTTAAGTTGGCAGGGAGGAAACACCATATATTTT.